The 29 T cell receptor beta chains reported below all come from one sample, sequenced in a study of cytomegalovirus exposure and HLA in healthy donors (dated by TCRdb to about 2017). Library prep was done by the immunoSEQ multiplex PCR assay. For the multiplex PCR, a mixture combining 60 forward primers for TCR Vbeta segments and 13 reverse primers for TCR Jbeta segments was used. Here the immuneACCESS table is served through TCRdb, limited to in-frame sequences with V and J called. Missing clones are a known gap in these copies; in checked studies unresolved V genes cover under half, and the rest lacks a known reason. The sample table records 160,000 or so clones; around 83% of these occur just once. The top ten hold about 6% of the sample. The source material was PBMCs. The receptors shown here come from a man in his forties or fifties in good health and CMV-seropositive.

V usage is TRBV5-1 and J usage is TRBJ2-1, with TRBD2 matching over 13 bases. The trim removed 4 bases at V and 3 bases at J, leaving 4 bases unmatched. Germline CDR1 is SGHRS and CDR2 is YFSETQ. The CDR3 loop spans 16 amino acids. In DNA form, the CDR3 reads TGCGCCAGCAGCCCTGGACTAGCGGGAGACTACAATGAGCAGTTCTTC. Residues: CASSPGLAGDYNEQFF.

The chain employs TRBV11-3 and TRBJ2-7, with 7 bases identical to TRBD1. CDR3 size: 17 residues. The germline CDR1 and CDR2 sequences are SGHNT and YENEEA. Losses at the gene ends were 1 base for V and 6 bases for J; bases not matched to a gene: 15. The CDR3 sequence is CASSLGTDRRLGGEQYV. Written as DNA, the CDR3 is TGTGCCAGCAGCTTAGGAACGGACAGGAGGTTAGGGGGCGAGCAGTACGTC.

The CDR3 DNA reads TGTGCCAGCAGCTTGAACAGGGGAAAGTCCTACGAGCAGTACGTC. This translates into CASSLNRGKSYEQYV. The chain carries TRBV5-5 and TRBJ2-7; 7 bases fit TRBD1. Germline loops: CDR1 SGHKS, CDR2 YYEKEE (reference sequence). The CDR3 runs to 15 residues. The ends lost 1 base at V and 1 base at J; junction bases unmatched: 5.

V gene TRBV27 combines with J gene TRBJ1-2, with 8 bases matching TRBD1. CDR1 MNHEY and CDR2 SMNVEV come from the germline V gene (reference sequence). The CDR3 length is 15 residues. Germline trimming cut 5 bases from V and 0 bases from J; bases unmatched to any gene: 5. CDR3 nucleotide sequence: TGTGCCAGCAGTCCCCGGGACAGGACTAACTATGGCTACACCTTC. Its protein is CASSPRDRTNYGYTF.

The V and J genes are TRBV5-5 and TRBJ2-3; the match to TRBD2 covers 7 bases. Germline V gene lookup returns CDR1 SGHKS and CDR2 YYEKEE (reference sequence). There are 16 residues in the CDR3. Losses at the gene ends were 4 bases for V and 0 bases for J; bases not matched to a gene: 8. CDR3 nucleotide sequence: TGTGCCAGCAGCCCTACTAGCGCTCCTAGCACAGATACGCAGTATTTT. Translation gives CASSPTSAPSTDTQYF.

The chain carries TRBV6-1 and TRBJ1-3; D perhaps matches TRBD1 (5 bases). The ends were cut back, 10 bases at V and 0 bases at J, with 13 bases in the middle. The CDR3 sequence is 14 residues long. Germline-derived CDR1 and CDR2 are MNHNS and SASEGT. Here the CDR3 reads CATLKDNSGNTIYF. CDR3 DNA: TGTGCCACCCTAAAGGACAACTCTGGAAACACCATATATTTT.

The rearrangement uses TRBV6-1 and TRBJ2-1, with D possibly being TRBD1 (6 bases). V lost 7 bases and J lost 5, with 18 bases in between. Germline V CDR1 and CDR2: MNHNS, SASEGT. The CDR3 is 15 amino acids. The CDR3 spells CASIKDRQTHNEQFF. The CDR3 DNA follows: TGTGCCAGCATTAAAGACAGGCAGACCCACAATGAGCAGTTCTTC.

DNA for the CDR3: TGTGCCAGCTCACTTTTAGCGGGGGGCACAGATACGCAGTATTTT. Protein sequence: CASSLLAGGTDTQYF. The chain combines TRBV18 with TRBJ2-3; 9 nucleotides align to TRBD2. Trimming took 4 bases from V and 1 from J; bases not matched to a gene: 3. Germline V gene lookup returns CDR1 KGHSH and CDR2 LQKENI. The CDR3 sequence is 15 residues long.

The chain links TRBV19 to TRBJ2-4, with 10 bases aligning to TRBD1. Trimming at V came to 0 bases and at J to 7 bases, leaving 12 bases not matched to a gene. Germline assignment: CDR1 LNHDA and CDR2 SQIVND (reference sequence). This CDR3 is built from 18 residues. In DNA, the CDR3 is TGTGCCAGTAGTATAGATGGACAGGGGGTACGAATACGGAACATTCAGTACTTC. Protein product: CASSIDGQGVRIRNIQYF. The variable domain in full, completed from reference TRBV19 and TRBJ2-4, reads DGGITQSPKYLFRKEGQNVTLSCEQNLNHDAMYWYRQDPGQGLRLIYYSQIVNDFQKGDIAEGYSVSREKKESFPLTVTSAQKNPTAFYLCASSIDGQGVRIRNIQYFGAGTRLSVL.

This chain uses TRBV28 with TRBJ1-2, with TRBD1 matching 12 bases. Germline CDR1 reads MDHEN; CDR2 reads SYDVKM. CDR3 length equals 20 residues. The junction had 19 bases not matched to a gene; V was cut back by 3 bases and J by 5 bases. This CDR3 is CASSFPRVGTGGRESYGYTF. The CDR3 nucleotides are TGTGCCAGCAGTTTTCCCAGGGTCGGGACAGGGGGCAGGGAGTCATATGGCTACACCTTC.

DNA of the CDR3: TGTGCCAGCAGCGACACCGGGACTAGCAATTACAATGAGCAGTTCTTC. Protein product: CASSDTGTSNYNEQFF. This chain links TRBV5-4 with TRBJ2-1; 9 nucleotides match TRBD2. The CDR3 is 16 residues long. Germline V lookup: CDR1 SGHNT, CDR2 YYREEE (reference sequence). J lost 4 bases, V lost 4 bases, and 9 bases had no gene match.

The chain is built from TRBV5-6 and TRBJ2-7; TRBD2 matches at 8 bases. The CDR3 runs to 16 residues. The V gene end was trimmed by 5 bases and the J gene end by 0 bases; junction bases not matched to a gene: 10. Germline-derived CDR1 and CDR2 are SGHDT and YYEEEE. The CDR3 spells CASSIAGGLVSYEQYV. In DNA, the CDR3 is TGTGCCAGCAGTATCGCCGGGGGACTAGTCTCCTACGAGCAGTACGTC.

There are a few counts of this clone. The chain uses TRBV29-1 and TRBJ2-3, with 7 bases fitting TRBD2. CDR1 and CDR2 (germline): SQVTM, ANQGSEA. With 6 bases clipped from V and 3 bases from J, the junction kept 18 bases outside the gene matches. The CDR3 has 17 amino acids. The CDR3 coding sequence is TGCAGCGTACTGGCTCGGCCCCCGGGAGGAGGTACAGATACGCAGTATTTT. It encodes CSVLARPPGGGTDTQYF.

The chain combines TRBV10-3 with TRBJ2-1, with TRBD2 matching 9 bases. The CDR3 is 15 residues long. The V segment lost 4 bases and the J segment 4 bases; nucleotides outside the gene matches: 5. Germline values: CDR1 ENHRY, CDR2 SYGVKD. CDR3 sequence (DNA): TGTGCCATCAGTGGGGATAGCGGGGGATACAATGAGCAGTTCTTC. Protein product: CAISGDSGGYNEQFF.

The chain couples TRBV19 to TRBJ2-6, with D possibly being TRBD2 (5 bases). Trimming took off 3 bases at V and 3 bases at J, with 6 bases between the two ends. This CDR3 has 14 residues. CDR1 is LNHDA, CDR2 SQIVND, per germline (reference sequence). The CDR3 sequence is CASSIGSGANVLTF. The CDR3 nucleotides are TGTGCCAGTAGTATTGGGAGTGGGGCCAACGTCCTGACTTTC.

V usage is TRBV5-8 and J usage is TRBJ1-5; D remains unclear. Per germline, CDR1 SGHTS and CDR2 YDEGEE. The CDR3 has 14 amino acids. V was trimmed by 4 bases and J by 9 bases, leaving 17 bases between them. The CDR3 coding sequence is TGTGCCAGCAGCCTGGGCGTGGAGGGTGGGCCCCAGCATTTT. As protein: CASSLGVEGGPQHF.

V usage is TRBV4-2 and J usage is TRBJ2-5, with TRBD1 matching 8 bases. The V gene end was trimmed by 3 bases and the J gene end by 2 bases; junction bases not matched to a gene: 5. Germline CDR1 LGHNA, CDR2 YNFKEQ. This CDR3 is built from 15 residues. The CDR3 loop reads CASSQADRAQETQYF. CDR3 sequence (DNA): TGTGCCAGCAGCCAGGCGGACAGGGCACAAGAGACCCAGTACTTC.

The chain combines TRBV5-7 with TRBJ2-7; 7 bases align to TRBD1. TRBV5-7 is reported as an ORF; its role is uncertain. The CDR3 sequence is 15 residues long. After removal of 4 bases from V and 5 bases from J, the junction contained 12 bases not matched to a gene. CDR3 sequence (DNA): TGTGCCAGCAGCACGGCCGGGACAGCCCTGGACGAGCAGTACGTC. Protein product: CASSTAGTALDEQYV.

This rearrangement joins TRBV4-2 to TRBJ2-1, with TRBD2 identical over 7 bases. The germline V gene has CDR1 LGHNA and CDR2 YNFKEQ. J lost 8 bases, V lost 1 base, and 8 bases had no gene match. The CDR3 is made up of 15 amino acids. As DNA, the CDR3 is TGTGCCAGCAGCCAAGGATATCAGGGAGGGGATGAGCAGTTCTTC. Its translation: CASSQGYQGGDEQFF.

The chain couples TRBV6-4 to TRBJ2-3, with 10 bases matching TRBD2. The ends lost 4 bases at V and 1 base at J; junction bases unmatched: 2. The CDR3 runs 15 residues. CDR1 is MRHNA, CDR2 SNTAGT, per germline. CDR3 nucleotide sequence: TGTGCCAGCAGTGCCCTAGCGGGAGGCACAGATACGCAGTATTTT. It translates to CASSALAGGTDTQYF.

This rearrangement joins TRBV5-1 to TRBJ2-2; TRBD2 matches at 8 bases. This CDR3 is 16 amino acids long. Trimming at V came to 5 bases and at J to 1 base, leaving 7 bases not matched to a gene. Germline assignment: CDR1 SGHRS and CDR2 YFSETQ. The CDR3 DNA follows: TGCGCCAGCAGACCGAACCTAGCGGGGAACACCGGGGAGCTGTTTTTT. The encoded protein is CASRPNLAGNTGELFF.

The chain is built from TRBV6-5 and TRBJ2-2; 8 bases fit TRBD2. V gave up 10 bases and J gave up 7 bases; unmatched junction bases: 2. The CDR3 has 11 residues. Germline V gene data show CDR1 as MNHEY and CDR2 as SVGAGI. The CDR3 region has the DNA TGTGCCACCGGGGGGGTCGGGGAGCTGTTTTTT. Its translation is CATGGVGELFF.

This clone was picked up one time. V gene TRBV9 combines with J gene TRBJ2-1; 9 bases align to TRBD2. The V segment lost 0 bases and the J segment 2 bases; nucleotides outside the gene matches: 12. The CDR3 runs 19 residues. Germline assignment: CDR1 SGDLS and CDR2 YYNGEE. In nucleotides, the CDR3 is TGTGCCAGCAGCGTAGGGCTAGCGGGACTCACGGGGACCTACAATGAGCAGTTCTTC. Its protein product is CASSVGLAGLTGTYNEQFF.

The gene calls are TRBV28 and TRBJ2-5; TRBD1 matches at 8 bases. Germline V lookup: CDR1 MDHEN, CDR2 SYDVKM. The CDR3 is 14 residues long. V lost 4 bases and J lost 5; bases outside the gene matches: 6. The CDR3 DNA sequence: TGTGCCAGCAGTTCACAGGGGGTCTTGGAGACCCAGTACTTC. Its translation: CASSSQGVLETQYF.

The chain joins TRBV19 to TRBJ2-2; TRBD1 matches at 9 bases. There are 16 residues in the CDR3. CDR1 is LNHDA and CDR2 is SQIVND in the germline V gene (reference sequence). J was trimmed by 4 bases and V by 4 bases; bases with no gene match: 7. The CDR3 reads CASSTLQGAGTGELFF. The DNA of the CDR3 is TGTGCCAGTAGTACGTTACAGGGGGCAGGCACCGGGGAGCTGTTTTTT. The variable domain in full, with the rest retrieved from reference TRBV19 and TRBJ2-2, is DGGITQSPKYLFRKEGQNVTLSCEQNLNHDAMYWYRQDPGQGLRLIYYSQIVNDFQKGDIAEGYSVSREKKESFPLTVTSAQKNPTAFYLCASSTLQGAGTGELFFGEGSRLTVL.

The V call is TRBV7-2, the J call TRBJ1-4, with 8 bases fitting TRBD1. The CDR3 runs 15 residues. The V gene's germline CDR1 is SGHTA and CDR2 FQGNSA. The V and J ends lost 5 bases and 8 bases, in that order; junction bases with no gene match: 10. CDR3: CASSARQGLREKLFF. The CDR3 bases are TGTGCCAGCAGCGCGAGACAGGGGTTAAGAGAAAAACTGTTTTTT.

V and J are TRBV5-1 and TRBJ2-3, with 7 bases lining up with TRBD2. The CDR3 extends over 16 amino acids. Germline-derived CDR1 and CDR2 are SGHRS and YFSETQ. Trimming took 0 bases from V and 2 from J; bases not matched to a gene: 6. In DNA form, the CDR3 reads TGCGCCAGCAGCTTGGGGAGTGCGGGAGTCACAGATACGCAGTATTTT. It is translated as CASSLGSAGVTDTQYF.

This chain connects TRBV2 to TRBJ2-7; D is ambiguous. Germline CDR1 reads SNHLY; CDR2 reads FYNNEI. Trimming cost V 8 bases and J 2 bases, with 13 bases left between them. CDR3 length equals 13 residues. The CDR3 region is CASSSTGTYEQYV. The CDR3 nucleotides read TGTGCCAGCTCTAGTACCGGCACCTACGAGCAGTACGTC.

This chain uses TRBV5-1 with TRBJ2-2, with 14 bases lining up with TRBD2. Germline trimming cut 7 bases from V and 6 bases from J; bases unmatched to any gene: 8. Per the germline V gene, CDR1 is SGHRS and CDR2 is YFSETQ. This CDR3 is 16 amino acids long. CDR3 coding DNA: TGCGCCAGCTTCGGACTAGCGGGGGGCCTGGCCGGGGAGCTGTTTTTT. This encodes CASFGLAGGLAGELFF.